Listed below are T cell receptor beta chains from one sample, sequenced in a study of blood T cell repertoires in COVID-19. Profiled with immunoSEQ multiplex PCR; TCRdb holds only in-frame clones, not every one. The table shows tens of thousands of clones, with under 85% occurring only once. The sample comprised peripheral blood. The receptors come from a woman of 80 years or more with acute or convalescent COVID-19. Both conserved end residues are part of each CDR3. The D gene is left open where the match is weak. The size of a clone is reported for some rows only, either as once, few or many, or as a class for expanded clones.

CASSLEGGQAGYTGELFF	TGCGCCAGCAGCTTGGAAGGGGGACAGGCGGGTTACACCGGGGAGCTGTTTTTT	NA	TRBD1	TRBV5-1	TRBJ2-2
CASRSGTGRSYEQYF	TGTGCCAGCAGGTCCGGGACAGGGAGATCCTACGAGCAGTACTTC	NA	TRBD1	TRBV6-5	TRBJ2-7
CASSPRTALGYTF	TGTGCCAGCAGCCCCCGGACAGCTCTAGGCTACACCTTC	NA	NA	TRBV7-9	TRBJ1-2
CASSIRGDYGYTF	TGTGCCAGTAGTATCCGGGGGGATTATGGCTACACCTTC	NA	NA	TRBV19	TRBJ1-2
CASSPTEGATNYGYTF	TGTGCCAGTAGCCCCACCGAGGGGGCCACTAACTATGGCTACACCTTC	NA	TRBD1	TRBV19	TRBJ1-2
CASSPAADSYEQYF	TGTGCCAGCTCACCCGCGGCGGACAGCTACGAGCAGTACTTC	NA	NA	TRBV18	TRBJ2-7
CASSLVGQRGAWNEQFF	TGTGCCAGCAGCTTAGTGGGGCAGCGGGGGGCTTGGAATGAGCAGTTCTTC	NA	TRBD2	TRBV7-6	TRBJ2-1
CASSRQGTEAFF	TGTGCCAGCAGCAGACAGGGCACTGAAGCTTTCTTT	NA	TRBD1	TRBV6-5	TRBJ1-1
CASSQTGKGGQPQHF	TGTGCCAGCAGTCAAACAGGAAAAGGTGGTCAGCCCCAGCATTTT	NA	NA	TRBV6-2/TRBV6-3	TRBJ1-5
CASSEIPPVRNTEAFF	TGTGCCAGCAGTGAAATCCCTCCCGTGAGGAACACTGAAGCTTTCTTT	NA	NA	TRBV2	TRBJ1-1
CASSLDRTRGNTEAFF	TGTGCCAGCAGCCTGGACAGGACGCGAGGAAACACTGAAGCTTTCTTT	NA	TRBD1	TRBV5-6	TRBJ1-1
CASSPSTGGFEKLFF	TGTGCCAGCAGCCCCTCGACGGGAGGATTTGAAAAACTGTTTTTT	NA	NA	TRBV5-8	TRBJ1-4
CASSLGGRGTGSPLHF	TGTGCCAGCAGCTTAGGGGGCAGGGGAACGGGGTCACCCCTCCACTTT	few	NA	TRBV7-2	TRBJ1-6
CASTGRGDTQYF	TGTGCCAGTACGGGCAGGGGAGATACGCAGTATTTT	NA	NA	TRBV19	TRBJ2-3
CASSLDGQGNYGYTF	TGTGCCAGCAGCTTAGATGGACAGGGAAACTATGGCTACACCTTC	NA	TRBD1	TRBV11-2	TRBJ1-2
CASSEEGRVGYTF	TGTGCCAGCAGTGAAGAGGGCAGGGTCGGCTACACCTTC	NA	NA	TRBV6-1	TRBJ1-2
CASSYPGTGNEKLFF	TGTGCCAGTAGTTACCCCGGGACAGGGAATGAAAAACTGTTTTTT	NA	TRBD1	TRBV19	TRBJ1-4
CASSITVMNTEAFF	TGTGCCAGTAGTATAACAGTTATGAACACTGAAGCTTTCTTT	NA	NA	TRBV19	TRBJ1-1
CASSPPTGVSSGNTIYF	TGTGCCAGTAGTCCGCCGACGGGGGTTAGCTCTGGAAACACCATATATTTT	NA	NA	TRBV19	TRBJ1-3
CASSPRQGSVYGYTF	TGCGCCAGCAGCCCCCGACAGGGTTCCGTCTATGGCTACACCTTC	NA	TRBD1	TRBV5-1	TRBJ1-2
CASSERQGNTEAFF	TGTGCCAGCAGTGAACGACAGGGGAACACTGAAGCTTTCTTT	NA	TRBD1	TRBV2	TRBJ1-1
CATSSGGNGANVLTF	TGTGCCACCAGTTCCGGGGGTAACGGGGCCAACGTCCTGACTTTC	NA	NA	TRBV24-1	TRBJ2-6
CASSRTGSYEQYF	TGTGCCAGCAGTCGGACTGGATCCTACGAGCAGTACTTC	NA	NA	TRBV12-3/TRBV12-4	TRBJ2-7
CASSSTSGGGETQYF	TGTGCCAGCAGCTCCACTAGCGGAGGAGGAGAGACCCAGTACTTC	NA	TRBD2	TRBV7-2	TRBJ2-5
CASTQAGGGAFF	TGTGCCAGCACTCAAGCGGGTGGAGGAGCTTTCTTT	NA	NA	TRBV2	TRBJ1-1
CASSLSGTATEAFF	TGTGCCAGCAGTTTGTCCGGGACAGCCACTGAAGCTTTCTTT	once	TRBD1	TRBV28	TRBJ1-1
CASSQDYRVFSNYGYTF	TGTGCCAGCAGCCAAGACTACAGGGTCTTTTCTAACTATGGCTACACCTTC	NA	NA	TRBV4-2	TRBJ1-2
CASSIDWTASYGYTF	TGTGCCAGTAGTATAGATTGGACAGCTTCTTATGGCTACACCTTC	once	NA	TRBV19	TRBJ1-2
CASSLTSLNTEAFF	TGTGCCAGCAGCCTAACTTCCTTGAACACTGAAGCTTTCTTT	NA	NA	TRBV11-3	TRBJ1-1
CASSAGTGFGNTIYF	TGTGCCAGCAGCGCCGGGACAGGGTTTGGAAACACCATATATTTT	once	TRBD1	TRBV9	TRBJ1-3
CASSRGGLYGYTF	TGTGCCAGCAGCCGTGGGGGCCTCTATGGCTACACCTTC	once	NA	TRBV6-5	TRBJ1-2
CASRETGTKNTGELFF	TGCGCCAGCAGAGAAACCGGGACTAAGAACACCGGGGAGCTGTTTTTT	NA	TRBD2	TRBV4-1	TRBJ2-2
CASSLVASGGETQYF	TGTGCCAGCAGCTTAGTGGCTAGCGGGGGGGAGACCCAGTACTTC	NA	TRBD2	TRBV7-6	TRBJ2-5
CASSRRTGNGNTIYF	TGTGCCAGCTCCCGTAGAACGGGGAATGGAAACACCATATATTTT	NA	NA	TRBV9	TRBJ1-3
CASSQAGQGETEAFF	TGTGCCAGCAGCCAAGCAGGACAGGGAGAGACTGAAGCTTTCTTT	NA	TRBD1	TRBV3-1/TRBV3-2	TRBJ1-1
CASSRGQGRLEAEAFF	TGTGCCAGCAGCCGAGGACAGGGGAGGTTGGAGGCTGAAGCTTTCTTT	NA	TRBD1	TRBV11-3	TRBJ1-1
CASSGGQGARWTEAFF	TGTGCCAGCAGTGGGGGACAGGGGGCGAGATGGACTGAAGCTTTCTTT	NA	TRBD1	TRBV28	TRBJ1-1
CASSSGTQEKLFF	TGTGCCAGCAGCTCCGGGACACAGGAAAAACTGTTTTTT	NA	NA	TRBV5-4	TRBJ1-4
CASSQVGENNEQFF	TGCGCCAGCAGCCAAGTAGGAGAGAACAATGAGCAGTTCTTC	NA	NA	TRBV4-3	TRBJ2-1
CAIREGRDQPQHF	TGTGCCATCAGAGAGGGCCGGGATCAGCCCCAGCATTTT	NA	NA	TRBV10-3	TRBJ1-5
CASSLGDRVTGELFF	TGCGCCAGCAGCCTCGGGGACAGGGTGACCGGGGAGCTGTTTTTT	NA	TRBD1	TRBV4-3	TRBJ2-2
CASSLAPGGMSF	TGCGCCAGCAGCTTGGCCCCGGGTGGTATGTCCTTC	NA	NA	TRBV5-1	TRBJ1-2
CASSLSYEQYF	TGTGCCAGCAGTCTCTCCTACGAGCAGTACTTC	NA	NA	TRBV2	TRBJ2-7
CASSFLMTGQGGNQPQHF	TGTGCCAGTAGTTTTCTTATGACGGGACAGGGAGGCAATCAGCCCCAGCATTTT	NA	TRBD1	TRBV19	TRBJ1-5
CASSPAGDYEKLFF	TGTGCCAGCAGCCCAGCGGGAGACTATGAAAAACTGTTTTTT	NA	NA	TRBV14	TRBJ1-4
CASSLRESSEAFF	TGCGCCAGCAGCTTGCGTGAGTCCTCTGAAGCTTTCTTT	NA	NA	TRBV5-1	TRBJ1-1
CASSSYQENTEAFF	TGTGCCAGTAGTTCATACCAGGAGAACACTGAAGCTTTCTTT	NA	NA	TRBV19	TRBJ1-1
CAWRGLAGGSYEQYF	TGTGCCTGGAGGGGACTAGCGGGGGGGTCCTACGAGCAGTACTTC	NA	TRBD2	TRBV30	TRBJ2-7
CASNPPGNTEAFF	TGTGCCAGCAACCCTCCCGGGAACACTGAAGCTTTCTTT	NA	NA	TRBV11-2	TRBJ1-1
CASSSTGLAGYQETQYF	TGTGCCAGCAGTTCAACGGGACTAGCGGGGTATCAAGAGACCCAGTACTTC	NA	TRBD2	TRBV6-2/TRBV6-3	TRBJ2-5